Presented here are 2 T cell receptor beta chains from one specimen sequenced in a study of blood T cell repertoires in COVID-19. The protocol was immunoSEQ multiplex PCR, while the TCRdb copy is restricted to in-frame clones and leaves out a portion. The sample records 160,000 or so clones, roughly 88% being singletons. The sequenced sample consisted of peripheral blood. The receptors were sampled from a woman aged 45-59 years with acute or convalescent COVID-19.

This clone occurred a few times. V gene TRBV7-9 combines with J gene TRBJ1-3, with D maybe TRBD1 (6 bases). The CDR3 length is 17 residues. CDR1 is SEHNR, CDR2 FQNEAQ, per germline (reference sequence). V was shortened by 0 bases and J by 1 base, with 13 bases between the two germline ends. CDR3 nucleotide sequence: TGTGCCAGCAGCTTAGCTGCGACAGGAGTTTCTGGAAACACCATATATTTT. It translates to CASSLAATGVSGNTIYF. The variable domain in full, completed from reference TRBV7-9 and TRBJ1-3, reads DTGVSQNPRHKITKRGQNVTFRCDPISEHNRLYWYRQTLGQGPEFLTYFQNEAQLEKSRLLSDRFSAERPKGSFSTLEIQRTEQGDSAMYLCASSLAATGVSGNTIYFGEGSWLTVV.

The rearrangement links TRBV5-6 to TRBJ1-3; maybe TRBD1 (5 bases). Per the germline V gene, CDR1 is SGHDT and CDR2 is YYEEEE. V lost 9 bases and J lost 3, with 19 bases in between. CDR3 length equals 15 residues. The CDR3 bases are TGTGCCACCGGGCGGCGGGGCCTGGGTGGAAACACCATATATTTT. Amino acids: CATGRRGLGGNTIYF.